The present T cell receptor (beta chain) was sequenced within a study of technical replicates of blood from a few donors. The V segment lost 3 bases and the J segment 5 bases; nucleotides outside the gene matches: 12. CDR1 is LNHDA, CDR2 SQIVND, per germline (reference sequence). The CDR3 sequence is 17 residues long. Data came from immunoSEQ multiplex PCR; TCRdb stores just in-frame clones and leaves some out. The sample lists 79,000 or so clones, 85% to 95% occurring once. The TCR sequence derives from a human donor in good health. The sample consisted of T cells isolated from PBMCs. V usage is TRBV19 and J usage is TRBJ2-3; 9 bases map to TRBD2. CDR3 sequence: CASSIRRLAERKDTQYF. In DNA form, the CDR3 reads TGTGCCAGTAGTATTAGGAGACTAGCGGAGAGGAAAGATACGCAGTATTTT.